The clone carrying this TCR beta chain was seen more than once but under ten times. This CDR3 has 14 residues. The junction had 7 bases not matched to a gene; V was cut back by 3 bases and J by 8 bases. Germline CDR1 and CDR2: MNHNY and SVGAGI (reference sequence). This entry comes from a study of T cells after yellow fever vaccination. TCRdb itself ran the 5' RACE reads through MiXCR, one entry per CDR3 protein. The repertoire holds approximately 300,000 distinct CDR3 sequences, with around 10% as singletons. The rearrangement joins TRBV6-6 to TRBJ1-2; 9 nucleotides line up with TRBD1. This receptor was identified in a man younger than 35 who received the YFV17D yellow fever vaccine. The sample was CD4+ T cells sorted from PBMCs, taken 45 days after the yellow fever booster vaccination. Here the CDR3 reads CASSYWDRAGGYTF. The CDR3 nucleotides read TGTGCCAGCAGTTATTGGGACAGGGCGGGAGGCTACACCTTC.